The entry below describes one TCR beta chain. What it binds is not known. The junction departs from germline at one end; a sequencing error may be responsible. With a J-beta primer mix and a sample-barcoded 5' primer, a second PCR ran about 6 to 11 cycles. TCRdb itself ran the 5' RACE reads through MiXCR, one entry per CDR3 protein. The sample includes hundreds of thousands of distinct CDR3 sequences, around half of them seen just once. Each individual donor underwent a draw of roughly 10 milliliters of peripheral blood. This entry comes from a study of blood T cells in healthy people across ages. General study findings and limits: The CMV status of each donor remained undetermined, and this could have confounded shifts in expanded clonotypes. Unsorted PBMCs ruled out conclusive naive versus antigen-experienced comparison. Strongly correlated with naive T cell percentage was TCR beta diversity.

Germline lookup yields CDR1 SGHAT and CDR2 FQNNGV. The CDR3 contains 14 residues. The TCR was taken from an older woman in good health. Sequencing was done on a sample of blood. The chain recombines TRBV11-2 with TRBJ2-1; 9 bases are a match to TRBD2. The J call is in doubt because the DNA end fits TRBJ2-7 better. This chain's CDR3 is CAISLTSGYNEQYF. CDR3 sequence (DNA): TGTGCCATCAGCTTGACTAGCGGTTACAATGAGCAGTACTTC.